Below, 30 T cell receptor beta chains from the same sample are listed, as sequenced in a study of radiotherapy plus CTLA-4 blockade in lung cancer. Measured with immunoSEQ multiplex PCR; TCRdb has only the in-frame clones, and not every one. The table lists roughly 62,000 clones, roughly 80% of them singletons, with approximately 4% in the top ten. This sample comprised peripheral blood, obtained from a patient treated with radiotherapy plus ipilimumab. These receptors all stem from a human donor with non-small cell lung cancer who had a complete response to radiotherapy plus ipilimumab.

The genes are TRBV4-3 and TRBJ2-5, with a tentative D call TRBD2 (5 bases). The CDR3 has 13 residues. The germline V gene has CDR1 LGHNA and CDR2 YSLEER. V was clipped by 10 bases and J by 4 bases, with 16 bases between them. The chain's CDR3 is CATALRAGETQYF. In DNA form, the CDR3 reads TGCGCCACAGCCCTTAGGGCGGGAGAGACCCAGTACTTC.

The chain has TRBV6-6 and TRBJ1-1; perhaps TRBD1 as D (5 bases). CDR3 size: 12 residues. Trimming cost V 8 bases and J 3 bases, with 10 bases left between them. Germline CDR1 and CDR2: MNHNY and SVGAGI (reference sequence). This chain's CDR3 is CASGARYTEAFF. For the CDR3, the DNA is TGTGCCAGCGGGGCTAGGTACACTGAAGCTTTCTTT.

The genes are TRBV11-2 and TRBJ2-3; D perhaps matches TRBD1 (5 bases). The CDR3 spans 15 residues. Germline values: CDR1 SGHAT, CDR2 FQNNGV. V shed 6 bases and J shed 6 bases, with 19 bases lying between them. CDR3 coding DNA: TGTGCCAGCAGATCCAGGACACTAACTGCGGATACGCAGTATTTT. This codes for CASRSRTLTADTQYF. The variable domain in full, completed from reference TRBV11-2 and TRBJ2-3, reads EAGVAQSPRYKIIEKRQSVAFWCNPISGHATLYWYQQILGQGPKLLIQFQNNGVVDDSQLPKDRFSAERLKGVDSTLKIQPAKLEDSAVYLCASRSRTLTADTQYFGPGTRLTVL.

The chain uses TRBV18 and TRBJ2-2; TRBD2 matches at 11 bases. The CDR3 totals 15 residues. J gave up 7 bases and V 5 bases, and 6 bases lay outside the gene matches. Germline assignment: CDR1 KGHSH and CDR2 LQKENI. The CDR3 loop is CASSSLAGEVGELFF. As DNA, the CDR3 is TGTGCCAGCTCATCACTAGCGGGAGAGGTCGGGGAGCTGTTTTTT.

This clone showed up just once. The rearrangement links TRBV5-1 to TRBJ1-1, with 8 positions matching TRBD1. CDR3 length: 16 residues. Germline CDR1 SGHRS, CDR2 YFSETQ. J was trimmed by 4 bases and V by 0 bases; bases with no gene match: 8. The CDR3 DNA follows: TGCGCCAGCAGCTTGGCCGCGACAGGGGTGAGCACTGAAGCTTTCTTT. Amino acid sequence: CASSLAATGVSTEAFF. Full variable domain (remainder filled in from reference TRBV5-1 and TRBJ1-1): KAGVTQTPRYLIKTRGQQVTLSCSPISGHRSVSWYQQTPGQGLQFLFEYFSETQRNKGNFPGRFSGRQFSNSRSEMNVSTLELGDSALYLCASSLAATGVSTEAFFGQGTRLTVV.

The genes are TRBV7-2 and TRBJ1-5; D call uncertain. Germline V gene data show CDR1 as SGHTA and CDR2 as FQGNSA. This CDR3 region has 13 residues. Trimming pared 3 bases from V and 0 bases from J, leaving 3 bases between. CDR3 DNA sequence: TGTGCCAGCAGCTTGGATAGCAATCAGCCCCAGCATTTT. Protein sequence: CASSLDSNQPQHF. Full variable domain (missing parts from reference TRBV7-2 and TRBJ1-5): GAGVSQSPSNKVTEKGKDVELRCDPISGHTALYWYRQSLGQGLEFLIYFQGNSAPDKSGLPSDRFSAERTGGSVSTLTIQRTQQEDSAVYLCASSLDSNQPQHFGDGTRLSIL.

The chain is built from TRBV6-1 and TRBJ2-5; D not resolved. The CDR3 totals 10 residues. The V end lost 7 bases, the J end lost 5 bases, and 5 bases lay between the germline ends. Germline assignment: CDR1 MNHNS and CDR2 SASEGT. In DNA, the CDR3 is TGTGCCAGCAATTCGGAGACCCAGTACTTC. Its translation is CASNSETQYF.

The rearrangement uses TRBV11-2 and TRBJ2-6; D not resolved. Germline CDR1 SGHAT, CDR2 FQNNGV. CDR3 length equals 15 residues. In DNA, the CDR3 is TGTGTCGGCGGTCAGGACCACTCTGGGGCCAACGTCCTGACTTTC. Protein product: CVGGQDHSGANVLTF.

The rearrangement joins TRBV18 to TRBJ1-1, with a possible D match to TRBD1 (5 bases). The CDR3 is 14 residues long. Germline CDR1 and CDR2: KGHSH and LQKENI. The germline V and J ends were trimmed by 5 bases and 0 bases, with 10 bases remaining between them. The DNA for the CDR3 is TGTGCCAGCTCATCTTTACAGGTGAACACTGAAGCTTTCTTT. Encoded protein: CASSSLQVNTEAFF.

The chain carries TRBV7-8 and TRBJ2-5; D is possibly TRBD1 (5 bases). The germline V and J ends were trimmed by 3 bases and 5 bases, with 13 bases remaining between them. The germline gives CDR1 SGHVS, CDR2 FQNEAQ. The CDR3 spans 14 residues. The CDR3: CASSLAGMAETQYF. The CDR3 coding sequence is TGTGCCAGCAGCTTGGCAGGGATGGCGGAGACCCAGTACTTC.

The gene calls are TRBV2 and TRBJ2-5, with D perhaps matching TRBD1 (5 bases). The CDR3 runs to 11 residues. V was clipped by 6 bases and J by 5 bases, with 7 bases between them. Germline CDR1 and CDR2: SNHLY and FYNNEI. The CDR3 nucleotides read TGTGCCAGCAGGGGGCCGGAGACCCAGTACTTC. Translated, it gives CASRGPETQYF.

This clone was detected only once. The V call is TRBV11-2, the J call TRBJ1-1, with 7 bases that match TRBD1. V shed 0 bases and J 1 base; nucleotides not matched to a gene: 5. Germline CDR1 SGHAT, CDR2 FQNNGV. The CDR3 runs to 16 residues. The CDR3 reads CASSLEPGQRNTEAFF. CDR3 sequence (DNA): TGTGCCAGCAGCTTAGAACCGGGACAGCGGAACACTGAAGCTTTCTTT.

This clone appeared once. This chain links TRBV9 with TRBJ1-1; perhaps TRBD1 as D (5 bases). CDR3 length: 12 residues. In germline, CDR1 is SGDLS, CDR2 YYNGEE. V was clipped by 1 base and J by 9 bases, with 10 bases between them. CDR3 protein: CASSVQGEKAFF. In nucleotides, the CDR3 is TGTGCCAGCAGCGTACAGGGCGAGAAAGCTTTCTTT.

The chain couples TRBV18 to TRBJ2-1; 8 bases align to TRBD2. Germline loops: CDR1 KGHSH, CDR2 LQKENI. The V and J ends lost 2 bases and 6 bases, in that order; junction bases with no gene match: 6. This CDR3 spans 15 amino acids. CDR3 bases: TGTGCCAGCTCACCAGGGGCGGGAGGTATCAATGAGCAGTTCTTC. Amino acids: CASSPGAGGINEQFF.

As DNA, the CDR3 is TGTGCCACTTCTGTGTATAGGGGTGGATATAGCAATCAGCCCCAGCATTTT. It yields the protein CATSVYRGGYSNQPQHF. The chain has TRBV19 and TRBJ1-5; TRBD1 is a possible D gene (5 bases). CDR1 and CDR2 from the germline V gene are LNHDA and SQIVND (reference sequence). CDR3 length: 17 amino acids. The V end was cut by 10 bases, the J end by 0 bases, with 22 bases between.

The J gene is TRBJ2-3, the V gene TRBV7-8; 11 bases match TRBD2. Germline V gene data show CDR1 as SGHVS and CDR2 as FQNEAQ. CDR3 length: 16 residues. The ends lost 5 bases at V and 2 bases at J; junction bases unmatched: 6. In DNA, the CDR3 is TGTGCCAGCAGCGCCTATAGCGGGAGGGCCACAGATACGCAGTATTTT. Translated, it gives CASSAYSGRATDTQYF. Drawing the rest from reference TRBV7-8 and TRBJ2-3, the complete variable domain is GAGVSQSPRYKVAKRGQDVALRCDPISGHVSLFWYQQALGQGPEFLTYFQNEAQLDKSGLPSDRFFAERPEGSVSTLKIQRTQQEDSAVYLCASSAYSGRATDTQYFGPGTRLTVL.

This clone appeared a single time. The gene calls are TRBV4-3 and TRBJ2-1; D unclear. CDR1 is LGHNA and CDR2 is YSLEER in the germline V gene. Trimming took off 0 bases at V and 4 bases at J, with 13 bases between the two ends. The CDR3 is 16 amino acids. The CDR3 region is CASSQDAGYLYNEQFF. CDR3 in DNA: TGCGCCAGCAGCCAAGATGCTGGTTACCTTTACAATGAGCAGTTCTTC.

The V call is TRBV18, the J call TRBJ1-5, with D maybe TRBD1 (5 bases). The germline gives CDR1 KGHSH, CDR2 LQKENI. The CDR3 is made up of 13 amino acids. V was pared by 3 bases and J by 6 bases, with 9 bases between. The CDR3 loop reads CASSPSQGQPQHF. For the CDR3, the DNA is TGTGCCAGCTCACCTTCTCAGGGTCAGCCCCAGCATTTT. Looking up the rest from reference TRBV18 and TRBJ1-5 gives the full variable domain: NAGVMQNPRHLVRRRGQEARLRCSPMKGHSHVYWYRQLPEEGLKFMVYLQKENIIDESGMPKERFSAEFPKEGPSILRIQQVVRGDSAAYFCASSPSQGQPQHFGDGTRLSIL.

The CDR3 DNA sequence: TGTGCCAGCGCGCGACAGGGGGACTCCTACGAGCAGTACGTC. This gives the protein CASARQGDSYEQYV. The gene calls are TRBV6-5 and TRBJ2-7; 9 bases line up with TRBD1. This CDR3 is 14 amino acids long. CDR1 is MNHEY and CDR2 is SVGAGI in the germline V gene. The V segment lost 8 bases and the J segment 0 bases; nucleotides outside the gene matches: 5.

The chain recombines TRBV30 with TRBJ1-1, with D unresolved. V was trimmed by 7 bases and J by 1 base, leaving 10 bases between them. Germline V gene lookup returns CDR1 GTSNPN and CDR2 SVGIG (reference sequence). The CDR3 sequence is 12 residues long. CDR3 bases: TGTGCCTCCTATCTGGGGAACACTGAAGCTTTCTTT. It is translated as CASYLGNTEAFF.

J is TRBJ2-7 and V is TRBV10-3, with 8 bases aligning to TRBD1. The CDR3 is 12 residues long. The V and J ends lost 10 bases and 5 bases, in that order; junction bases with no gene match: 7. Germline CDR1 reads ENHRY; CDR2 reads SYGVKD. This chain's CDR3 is CASGPGGHEQYV. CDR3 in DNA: TGTGCCAGCGGCCCAGGGGGCCACGAGCAGTACGTC.

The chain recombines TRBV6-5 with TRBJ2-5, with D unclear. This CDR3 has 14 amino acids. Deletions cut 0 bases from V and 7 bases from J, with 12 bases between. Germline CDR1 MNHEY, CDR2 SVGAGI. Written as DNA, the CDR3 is TGTGCCAGCAGTTACTCGATCGGTTCCGTGACCCAGTACTTC. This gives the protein CASSYSIGSVTQYF.

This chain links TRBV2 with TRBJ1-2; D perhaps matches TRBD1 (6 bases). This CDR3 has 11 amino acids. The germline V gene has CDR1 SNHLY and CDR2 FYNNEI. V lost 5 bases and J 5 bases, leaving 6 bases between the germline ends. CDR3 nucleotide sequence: TGTGCCAGCAGTACAGGGTATGGCTACACCTTC. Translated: CASSTGYGYTF.

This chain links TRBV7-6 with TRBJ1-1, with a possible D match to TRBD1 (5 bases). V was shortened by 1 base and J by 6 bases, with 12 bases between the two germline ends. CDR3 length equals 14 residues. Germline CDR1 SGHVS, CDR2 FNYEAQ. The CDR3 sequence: CASSLGGWGPEAFF. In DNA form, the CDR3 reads TGTGCCAGCAGCTTAGGGGGCTGGGGTCCTGAAGCTTTCTTT.

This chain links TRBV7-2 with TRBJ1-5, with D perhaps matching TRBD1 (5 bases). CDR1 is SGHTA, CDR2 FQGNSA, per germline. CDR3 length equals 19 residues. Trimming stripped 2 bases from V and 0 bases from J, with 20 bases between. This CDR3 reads CASSLRGRAAIYSNQPQHF. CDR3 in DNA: TGTGCCAGCAGCTTAAGGGGCAGGGCCGCTATCTATAGCAATCAGCCCCAGCATTTT.

CDR3 sequence reads: CASSSGVQETQYF. CDR3 sequence (DNA): TGTGCCAGCAGTTCGGGGGTTCAGGAGACCCAGTACTTC. V gene TRBV7-6 combines with J gene TRBJ2-5; tentatively, D is TRBD2 (6 bases). V was cut by 6 bases and J by 5 bases, with 13 bases left in between. The CDR3 extends over 13 amino acids. CDR1 and CDR2 from the germline V gene are SGHVS and FNYEAQ.

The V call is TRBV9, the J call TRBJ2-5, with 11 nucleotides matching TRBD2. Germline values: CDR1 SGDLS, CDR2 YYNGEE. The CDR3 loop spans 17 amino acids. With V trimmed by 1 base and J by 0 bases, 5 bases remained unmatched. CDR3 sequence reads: CASSVPPGLADQETQYF. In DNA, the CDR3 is TGTGCCAGCAGCGTACCGCCGGGACTAGCGGACCAAGAGACCCAGTACTTC. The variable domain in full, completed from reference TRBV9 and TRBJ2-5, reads DSGVTQTPKHLITATGQRVTLRCSPRSGDLSVYWYQQSLDQGLQFLIQYYNGEERAKGNILERFSAQQFPDLHSELNLSSLELGDSALYFCASSVPPGLADQETQYFGPGTRLLVL.

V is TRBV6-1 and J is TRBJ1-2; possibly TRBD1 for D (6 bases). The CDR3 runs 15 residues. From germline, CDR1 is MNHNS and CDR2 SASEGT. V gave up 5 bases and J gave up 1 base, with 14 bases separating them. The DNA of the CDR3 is TGTGCCAGCAGTCTCCAGGGGATAGTTAACTATGGCTACACCTTC. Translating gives CASSLQGIVNYGYTF.

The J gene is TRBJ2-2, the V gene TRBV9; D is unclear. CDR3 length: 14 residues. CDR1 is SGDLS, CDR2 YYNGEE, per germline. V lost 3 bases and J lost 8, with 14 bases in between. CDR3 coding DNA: TGTGCCAGCAGCGCCGACTCCCCCCTGGGGGAGCTGTTTTTT. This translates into CASSADSPLGELFF.

The CDR3 loop is CASSLIGTNEKLFF. The CDR3 region has the DNA TGCGCCAGCAGCTTGATAGGTACTAATGAAAAACTGTTTTTT. The chain joins TRBV5-1 to TRBJ1-4; D unresolved. V was clipped by 1 base and J by 2 bases, with 6 bases between them. This CDR3 is 14 amino acids long. Germline V gene lookup returns CDR1 SGHRS and CDR2 YFSETQ.